This T cell receptor beta chain emerged from a study of T cell changes during pregnancy in multiple sclerosis. Losses at the gene ends were 0 bases for V and 6 bases for J; bases not matched to a gene: 12. This CDR3 region has 18 residues. Germline assignment: CDR1 MGHRA and CDR2 YSYEKL. Data came from immunoSEQ multiplex PCR; TCRdb stores just in-frame clones and leaves some out. This sample has roughly 69,000 clones, with approximately 93% found just once. Here the sequenced sample was peripheral blood, taken in the second trimester of pregnancy. V is TRBV4-1 and J is TRBJ1-2; 11 nucleotides agree with TRBD1. The receptor was isolated from a female donor with multiple sclerosis, enrolled in a pregnancy study. CDR3 residues: CASSQDGQGAAVFNGYTF. The CDR3 region has the DNA TGCGCCAGCAGCCAAGACGGACAGGGGGCAGCGGTTTTCAATGGCTACACCTTC.